The 6 T cell receptor beta chains presented below share a single source sample, sequenced in a study of Ad26.COV2.S vaccination and SARS-CoV-2 variants. Treatment noted: roughly 19 received Ad26.COV2.S at low or high dose, single or two shots; about 5 received placebo; per-sample allocation not given. It was on day 63 after the first vaccine or placebo injection that samples were taken. TCRdb's table, derived via immunoSEQ multiplex PCR, lists solely in-frame clones and lacks some. Of around 300,000 clones listed, 65% to 90% are singletons. The material was peripheral blood, obtained in a trial of Ad26.COV2.S vaccine versus placebo. The receptors stem from a person aged 18-65 years who received the Ad26.COV2.S COVID-19 vaccine or a placebo.

The rearrangement uses TRBV10-1 and TRBJ2-1; the D is unclear. The CDR3 totals 11 residues. V dropped 4 bases and J dropped 9 bases, with 7 bases sitting between them. The germline CDR1 and CDR2 sequences are WNHNN and SYGVQD (reference sequence). CDR3 DNA: TGCGCCAGCAGTGCGGGCGGTGAGCAGTTCTTC. Translated, it gives CASSAGGEQFF.

The J gene is TRBJ1-5, the V gene TRBV9, with 8 positions matching TRBD1. Germline V CDR1 and CDR2: SGDLS, YYNGEE. J was trimmed by 6 bases and V by 4 bases; bases with no gene match: 6. The CDR3 totals 14 residues. CDR3 nucleotides: TGTGCCAGCAGCCCTGGGACAGGAGCTCAGCCCCAGCATTTT. Translated: CASSPGTGAQPQHF.

This chain links TRBV4-1 with TRBJ2-7; 10 positions match TRBD2. This CDR3 has 16 residues. The V gene end was trimmed by 5 bases and the J gene end by 2 bases; junction bases not matched to a gene: 9. CDR1 is MGHRA and CDR2 is YSYEKL in the germline V gene. CDR3 bases: TGCGCCAGCAGCTACCCTAGCGGGAGCGGGGCCTACGAGCAGTACTTC. This translates into CASSYPSGSGAYEQYF.

The chain has TRBV6-2 or TRBV6-3 and TRBJ2-6; D is undetermined. The CDR3 consists of 17 residues. The germline gives CDR1 MNHEY, CDR2 SVGEGT. Between the trimmed V and J ends, which lost 7 bases and 0 bases, there was a span of 16 bases. Here the CDR3 reads CASTPGRVYSGANVLTF. DNA for the CDR3: TGTGCCAGCACCCCCGGTAGGGTCTACTCTGGGGCCAACGTCCTGACTTTC.

The V and J genes are TRBV9 and TRBJ2-2; either TRBD1 or TRBD2 may supply D (6 bases each). CDR3 length: 17 amino acids. V dropped 0 bases and J dropped 3 bases, with 15 bases sitting between them. The germline gives CDR1 SGDLS, CDR2 YYNGEE. The CDR3 loop is CASSVAPRGPYTGELFF. In DNA form, the CDR3 reads TGTGCCAGCAGCGTAGCCCCCCGGGGGCCCTACACCGGGGAGCTGTTTTTT.

The table lists this clone with a count of one. The rearrangement links TRBV7-2 to TRBJ2-2; D not certain. The CDR3 runs 14 residues. The germline gives CDR1 SGHTA, CDR2 FQGNSA. The V and J ends lost 4 bases and 3 bases respectively, with 9 bases between them. CDR3 coding DNA: TGTGCCAGCAGCTCAGCTACATACACCGGGGAGCTGTTTTTT. Its translation is CASSSATYTGELFF.